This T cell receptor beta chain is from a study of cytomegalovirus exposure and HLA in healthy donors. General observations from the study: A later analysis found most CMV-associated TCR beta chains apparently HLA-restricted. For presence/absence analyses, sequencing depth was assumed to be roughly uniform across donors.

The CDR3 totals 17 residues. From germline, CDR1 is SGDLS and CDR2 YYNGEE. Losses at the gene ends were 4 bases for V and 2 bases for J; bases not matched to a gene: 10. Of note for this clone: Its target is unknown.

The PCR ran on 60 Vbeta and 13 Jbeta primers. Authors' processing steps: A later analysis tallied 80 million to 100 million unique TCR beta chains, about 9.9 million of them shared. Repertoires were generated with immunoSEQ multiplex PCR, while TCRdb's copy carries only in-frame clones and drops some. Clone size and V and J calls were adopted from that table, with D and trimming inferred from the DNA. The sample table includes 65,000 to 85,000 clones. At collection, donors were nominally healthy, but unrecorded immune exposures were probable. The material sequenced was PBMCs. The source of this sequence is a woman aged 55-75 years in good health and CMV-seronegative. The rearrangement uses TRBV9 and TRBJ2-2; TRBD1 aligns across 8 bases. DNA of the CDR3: TGTGCCAGCAGCCCCCAGGGGGCCAGGATTAACACCGGGGAGCTGTTTTTT. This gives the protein CASSPQGARINTGELFF.